These 27 T cell receptor beta chains originate from one sample sequenced in a study of blood T cell repertoires in COVID-19. TCRdb's table, derived via immunoSEQ multiplex PCR, lists solely in-frame clones and lacks some. Among some 240,000 clones listed, roughly 80% were seen once. The sample was PBMCs or T cells enriched from blood (not recorded which). Receptor source: a young man with acute COVID-19.

This clone was picked up a small number of times. CDR3: CASTSGRGNGYTF. The DNA for the CDR3 is TGTGCCAGCACCTCCGGGAGAGGTAATGGCTACACCTTC. The J gene is TRBJ1-2, the V gene TRBV28; unclear D gene. V was pared by 7 bases and J by 6 bases, with 15 bases between. The CDR3 sequence is 13 residues long. CDR1 is MDHEN, CDR2 SYDVKM, per germline.

This chain connects TRBV6-1 to TRBJ2-5, with 11 bases aligning to TRBD1. After removal of 3 bases from V and 4 bases from J, the junction contained 4 bases not matched to a gene. The CDR3 loop spans 15 amino acids. The germline gives CDR1 MNHNS, CDR2 SASEGT. CDR3 DNA sequence: TGTGCCAGCAGTGAGGGGACAGGGGGAGCAGAGACCCAGTACTTC. It specifies CASSEGTGGAETQYF.

V gene TRBV3-1 (or the pseudogene TRBV3-2) combines with J gene TRBJ1-1; D might be TRBD1 (6 bases). Per the germline V gene, CDR1 is LGHDT and CDR2 is YNNKEL (reference sequence). This CDR3 has 15 residues. The V end was cut by 3 bases, the J end by 5 bases, with 16 bases between. The CDR3 coding sequence is TGTGCCAGCAGCCAGACGACAGGCTTTATGACTGAAGCTTTCTTT. This sequence encodes CASSQTTGFMTEAFF.

The V and J genes are TRBV9 and TRBJ2-5; D gene unclear. This CDR3 comprises 12 residues. V lost 4 bases and J lost 4, with 8 bases in between. CDR1 is SGDLS and CDR2 is YYNGEE in the germline V gene. The CDR3 nucleotides read TGTGCCAGCAGCCAATCCGGAGAGACCCAGTACTTC. Translating it yields CASSQSGETQYF.

The chain's CDR3 is CAVGQMNTEAFF. The DNA for the CDR3 is TGTGCCGTGGGACAAATGAACACTGAAGCTTTCTTT. J is TRBJ1-1 and V is TRBV19, with D tentatively TRBD1 (6 bases). Germline V gene sequence: CDR1 LNHDA, CDR2 SQIVND (reference sequence). The CDR3 runs 12 residues. V was trimmed by 11 bases and J by 0 bases, leaving 10 bases between them.

The gene calls are TRBV7-6 and TRBJ1-4, with D tentatively TRBD1 (6 bases). This CDR3 is 15 amino acids long. V was shortened by 4 bases and J by 0 bases, with 9 bases between the two germline ends. CDR1 and CDR2 (germline): SGHVS, FNYEAQ. The CDR3 reads CASSSGQSTNEKLFF. The CDR3 nucleotides read TGTGCCAGCAGCTCCGGACAGTCAACTAATGAAAAACTGTTTTTT.

This chain connects TRBV2 to TRBJ2-4, with D possibly TRBD2 on 6 matching bases. The ends were cut back, 6 bases at V and 5 bases at J, with 20 bases in the middle. The CDR3 extends over 16 amino acids. Germline CDR1 and CDR2: SNHLY and FYNNEI. The DNA of the CDR3 is TGTGCCAGCAGCTGGTGGGGGAGCGGGCAAGAAAACATTCAGTACTTC. Encoded protein: CASSWWGSGQENIQYF.

The chain couples TRBV6-4 to TRBJ1-1; D ambiguous. V was shortened by 4 bases and J by 1 base, with 7 bases between the two germline ends. The CDR3 covers 13 residues. Germline V gene lookup returns CDR1 MRHNA and CDR2 SNTAGT. Written as DNA, the CDR3 is TGTGCCAGCAGTGCCAAACAGAACACTGAAGCTTTCTTT. It encodes CASSAKQNTEAFF.

This rearrangement joins TRBV18 to TRBJ2-3; maybe TRBD2 (6 bases). V lost 6 bases and J lost 6, with 13 bases in between. The CDR3 runs to 13 residues. Germline CDR1 reads KGHSH; CDR2 reads LQKENI. The CDR3 region is CASSSPSVDTQYF. The CDR3 DNA sequence: TGTGCCAGCTCGTCGCCTAGCGTCGATACGCAGTATTTT.

The table lists this clone with a count of one. The genes are TRBV12-3 or TRBV12-4 and TRBJ2-3; weak D call: TRBD2 (5 bases). This CDR3 region has 13 residues. The V end lost 6 bases, the J end lost 1 base, and 8 bases lay between the germline ends. The CDR3 sequence: CASSQRRTDTQYF. For the CDR3, the DNA is TGTGCCAGCAGCCAGCGGCGCACAGATACGCAGTATTTT.

The genes are TRBV3-1 (or the pseudogene TRBV3-2) and TRBJ1-4; D may be TRBD1 (5 bases). V was pared by 7 bases and J by 11 bases, with 20 bases between. CDR1 is LGHDT, CDR2 YNNKEL, per germline (reference sequence). The CDR3 is 14 amino acids. The DNA of the CDR3 is TGTGCCAGCACTCCCTCTCGGCAGGGAAAGAAACTGTTTTTT. Its protein is CASTPSRQGKKLFF.

The chain employs TRBV6-2 or TRBV6-3 and TRBJ2-2; 7 positions match TRBD1. Germline V gives CDR1 MNHEY, CDR2 SVGEGT. Trimming at V came to 5 bases and at J to 3 bases, leaving 3 bases not matched to a gene. The CDR3 contains 14 residues. In DNA, the CDR3 is TGTGCCAGCAGTACGGGACAGCACACCGGGGAGCTGTTTTTT. It is translated as CASSTGQHTGELFF.

This clone was seen a single time. The J gene is TRBJ1-1, the V gene TRBV4-3, with 7 nucleotides matching TRBD1. The V and J ends lost 7 bases and 2 bases, in that order; junction bases with no gene match: 10. The CDR3 is 15 amino acids. Germline-derived CDR1 and CDR2 are LGHNA and YSLEER. Here the CDR3 reads CASTRSRGDNTEAFF. The CDR3 DNA is TGCGCCAGCACTCGGTCCAGGGGGGATAACACTGAAGCTTTCTTT.

This clone was seen a handful of times. The chain has TRBV6-6 and TRBJ2-1; 7 positions agree with TRBD1. The V and J ends lost 8 bases and 5 bases, in that order; junction bases with no gene match: 12. The CDR3 has 15 residues. The germline V gene encodes CDR1 MNHNY and CDR2 SVGAGI (reference sequence). The CDR3: CASLRSGQRNNEQFF. The CDR3 nucleotides are TGTGCCAGCCTGAGATCGGGACAGAGAAACAATGAGCAGTTCTTC.

V is TRBV29-1 and J is TRBJ2-1; D might be TRBD2 (5 bases). This CDR3 region has 14 residues. Germline CDR1 SQVTM, CDR2 ANQGSEA. V shed 7 bases and J shed 0 bases, with 13 bases lying between them. CDR3 sequence (DNA): TGCAGCGCCCGGCAAGGGAGCTCCTACAATGAGCAGTTCTTC. Encoded protein: CSARQGSSYNEQFF.

The chain recombines TRBV6-5 with TRBJ1-5, with D perhaps matching TRBD1 (6 bases). V was cut by 0 bases and J by 0 bases, with 9 bases left in between. This CDR3 is 16 amino acids long. Germline V gene data show CDR1 as MNHEY and CDR2 as SVGAGI. In nucleotides, the CDR3 is TGTGCCAGCAGTTACTCGACGGGACATAGCAATCAGCCCCAGCATTTT. Its translation: CASSYSTGHSNQPQHF.

This sequence joins TRBV7-9 and TRBJ1-4, with 8 bases identical to TRBD1. The V gene's germline CDR1 is SEHNR and CDR2 FQNEAQ (reference sequence). The V gene end was trimmed by 4 bases and the J gene end by 3 bases; junction bases not matched to a gene: 10. The CDR3 consists of 17 residues. This chain's CDR3 is CASSYRNAGGPNEKLFF. Written as DNA, the CDR3 is TGTGCCAGCAGCTACCGAAACGCAGGGGGCCCTAATGAAAAACTGTTTTTT. The full variable domain, rest sourced from reference TRBV7-9 and TRBJ1-4, is DTGVSQNPRHKITKRGQNVTFRCDPISEHNRLYWYRQTLGQGPEFLTYFQNEAQLEKSRLLSDRFSAERPKGSFSTLEIQRTEQGDSAMYLCASSYRNAGGPNEKLFFGSGTQLSVL.

The chain carries TRBV24-1 and TRBJ1-1; D is perhaps TRBD1 (5 bases). CDR3 length: 12 amino acids. Germline V CDR1 and CDR2: KGHDR, SFDVKD. Trimming shortened V by 7 bases and J by 10 bases, and 15 bases separated the two germline ends. CDR3 residues: CATRGDMGTAFF. For the CDR3, the DNA is TGTGCCACCAGAGGGGATATGGGCACAGCTTTCTTT.

The J gene is TRBJ2-4, the V gene TRBV25-1, with TRBD2 matching 14 bases. Germline V lookup: CDR1 MGHDK, CDR2 SYGVNS. The V segment lost 8 bases and the J segment 6 bases; nucleotides outside the gene matches: 9. The CDR3 has 16 residues. The CDR3 loop reads CASELGTSGSGNIQYF. The CDR3, as DNA: TGTGCCAGCGAGTTAGGGACTAGCGGGAGCGGAAACATTCAGTACTTC. The full variable domain, in which reference TRBV25-1 and TRBJ2-4 provide the parts outside the CDR3, is EADIYQTPRYLVIGTGKKITLECSQTMGHDKMYWYQQDPGMELHLIHYSYGVNSTEKGDLSSESTVSRIRTEHFPLTLESARPSHTSQYLCASELGTSGSGNIQYFGAGTRLSVL.

The rearrangement uses TRBV7-2 and TRBJ2-1; 10 nucleotides agree with TRBD2. The junction had 6 bases not matched to a gene; V was cut back by 2 bases and J by 8 bases. Germline assignment: CDR1 SGHTA and CDR2 FQGNSA. The CDR3 is 15 amino acids. Here the CDR3 DNA reads TGTGCCAGCAGCTTACCTAGCGGGAGTTCAGATGAGCAGTTCTTC. Protein product: CASSLPSGSSDEQFF. Drawing the rest from reference TRBV7-2 and TRBJ2-1, the complete variable domain is GAGVSQSPSNKVTEKGKDVELRCDPISGHTALYWYRQSLGQGLEFLIYFQGNSAPDKSGLPSDRFSAERTGGSVSTLTIQRTQQEDSAVYLCASSLPSGSSDEQFFGPGTRLTVL.

The chain carries TRBV19 and TRBJ2-1; perhaps TRBD2 as D (6 bases). CDR1 and CDR2 from the germline V gene are LNHDA and SQIVND (reference sequence). The CDR3 contains 14 residues. V lost 7 bases and J 0 bases, leaving 10 bases between the germline ends. The DNA of the CDR3 is TGTGCCAGTAAGGCGGGGAGCTCCTACAATGAGCAGTTCTTC. Translation: CASKAGSSYNEQFF.

Details on this clone: One end of the junction is discordant with germline, which a read error may explain. V usage is TRBV5-1 and J usage is TRBJ1-6, with TRBD1 as a possible D gene (6 bases). Germline assignment: CDR1 SGHRS and CDR2 YFSETQ. The CDR3 loop spans 15 amino acids. The CDR3: CASSWGTTGRSPLHF. The CDR3 bases are TGTGCCAGCAGCTGGGGGACAACAGGGAGATCACCCCTCCACTTT.

The chain has TRBV5-1 and TRBJ1-6; a weak D match, TRBD1 (5 bases). V was clipped by 5 bases and J by 0 bases, with 12 bases between them. Germline V gene data show CDR1 as SGHRS and CDR2 as YFSETQ. This CDR3 is built from 16 residues. The CDR3 region is CASRGLVGSYNSPLHF. Written as DNA, the CDR3 is TGCGCCAGCAGGGGGCTTGTGGGCTCCTATAATTCACCCCTCCACTTT.

The V and J genes are TRBV20-1 and TRBJ1-2; no firm D call. In germline, CDR1 is DFQATT, CDR2 SNEGSKA (reference sequence). The V and J ends lost 5 bases and 8 bases respectively, with 12 bases between them. The CDR3 has 11 residues. Here the CDR3 reads CSAPFGRGYTF. The CDR3 nucleotides are TGCAGTGCTCCGTTTGGGAGGGGCTACACCTTC.

The chain's CDR3 is CSVGPGTSELNEQFF. As DNA, the CDR3 is TGCAGCGTTGGGCCCGGGACTAGCGAGCTCAATGAGCAGTTCTTC. The chain links TRBV29-1 to TRBJ2-1, with 10 bases matching TRBD2. The CDR3 runs 15 residues. Losses at the gene ends were 4 bases for V and 6 bases for J; bases not matched to a gene: 9. In germline, CDR1 is SQVTM, CDR2 ANQGSEA.

This chain uses TRBV5-4 with TRBJ2-1; 8 nucleotides line up with TRBD2. This CDR3 has 17 amino acids. CDR1 is SGHNT and CDR2 is YYREEE in the germline V gene (reference sequence). V shed 6 bases and J 1 base; nucleotides not matched to a gene: 12. In nucleotides, the CDR3 is TGTGCCAGCACCCCGTCCGCCGGGAGGGCTTCCTACAATGAGCAGTTCTTC. Amino acids: CASTPSAGRASYNEQFF.

This chain uses TRBV7-2 with TRBJ1-5; TRBD1 might be the D (5 bases). From germline, CDR1 is SGHTA and CDR2 FQGNSA. CDR3 length: 15 residues. Deletions cut 1 base from V and 6 bases from J, with 13 bases between. The chain's CDR3 is CASSLEMGGGQPQHF. CDR3 coding DNA: TGTGCCAGCAGCTTAGAGATGGGGGGAGGTCAGCCCCAGCATTTT.